This T cell receptor (beta chain) was found in a study of response to subunit inactivated influenza vaccine. Study outcomes and limitations: The authors suggested that few new T cells are recruited per seasonal influenza vaccination.

The CDR3 contains 15 residues. Germline-derived CDR1 and CDR2 are ENHRY and SYGVKD. Trimming left V 0 bases short and J 1 base short, with 9 bases between. One entry per CDR3 protein, called by TCRdb with MiXCR from the RT-PCR reads. The sample lists 160,000 or so distinct CDR3 sequences; about a tenth were seen once. As to this clonotype: Its antigen is still unknown.

The clonotype originates from a man aged 45-60 years who received an inactivated influenza vaccine. The sample consisted of non-naive T cells sorted from PBMCs, taken about 6 weeks after vaccination. The chain is built from TRBV10-3 and TRBJ1-1; possible D gene TRBD1, 6 bases. For the CDR3, the DNA is TGTGCCATCAGTGAGTCACCGACAGGGAACACTGAAGCTTTCTTT. Its protein is CAISESPTGNTEAFF.